A selection of T cell receptor beta chains follows, all from one sample in a study of cytomegalovirus exposure and HLA in healthy donors. The protocol was immunoSEQ multiplex PCR, while the TCRdb copy is restricted to in-frame clones and leaves out a portion. The table lists approximately 60,000 clones, just under 95% of them singletons. The sequencing input was PBMCs. The receptors shown here come from a woman aged 18-29 years in good health and CMV-seropositive. Both conserved end residues are part of each CDR3. D genes are given only for firm matches. The size entry is marked missing in some rows and otherwise reads once, few, many or a size class.

V gene	J gene	D gene	clone size	CDR3 length	CDR3 protein	CDR3 DNA
TRBV7-3	TRBJ2-2	NA	once	13	CASSSQVTGELFF	TGTGCCAGCAGTTCACAGGTCACCGGGGAGCTGTTTTTT
TRBV15	TRBJ2-5	TRBD2	once	18	CATSRPPGTSGRGKTQYF	TGTGCCACCAGCAGACCCCCCGGGACTAGCGGGAGGGGGAAGACCCAGTACTTC
TRBV4-3	TRBJ1-5	NA	NA	17	CASSQEVGGLNNQPQHF	TGCGCCAGCAGCCAAGAAGTCGGCGGGCTGAACAATCAGCCCCAGCATTTT
TRBV28	TRBJ1-2	NA	NA	16	CASRGGGGRRAYGYTF	TGTGCCAGCAGAGGGGGGGGAGGGCGACGGGCCTATGGCTACACCTTC
TRBV30	TRBJ2-7	NA	NA	11	CAWSSIREQYF	TGTGCCTGGAGTAGCATCCGCGAGCAGTACTTC
TRBV9	TRBJ1-4	NA	NA	16	CASSPGVWARQRELFF	TGTGCCAGCAGCCCGGGGGTGTGGGCCAGGCAACGAGAACTGTTTTTT
TRBV20-1	TRBJ2-5	NA	NA	10	CSAIRETQYF	TGCAGTGCTATTCGGGAGACCCAGTACTTC
TRBV5-1	TRBJ2-2	NA	NA	15	CATALESGRVRELFF	TGCGCCACCGCGTTGGAGAGCGGGCGGGTTCGGGAGCTGTTTTTT
TRBV7-2	TRBJ1-1	NA	NA	14	CASQKSTWSGEAFF	TGTGCCAGTCAAAAAAGTACTTGGAGTGGTGAAGCTTTCTTT
TRBV10-2	TRBJ2-1	TRBD2	NA	16	CASRPRTSGRANEQFF	TGCGCCAGCAGACCCCGGACTAGCGGGAGGGCGAATGAGCAGTTCTTC
TRBV10-1	TRBJ1-1	TRBD1	NA	19	CASSEGPGQRRPMNTEAFF	TGCGCCAGCAGTGAGGGTCCGGGACAGAGGAGGCCCATGAACACTGAAGCTTTCTTT
TRBV6-1	TRBJ1-4	NA	NA	15	CASSEEGTIGEKLFF	TGTGCCAGCAGTGAAGAAGGGACAATTGGGGAAAAACTGTTTTTT
TRBV2	TRBJ2-1	NA	NA	13	CASGESDYNEQFF	TGTGCCAGCGGAGAGTCCGATTACAATGAGCAGTTCTTC
TRBV6-1	TRBJ2-7	TRBD1	NA	13	CAATGTGGYEQYF	TGTGCCGCTACCGGGACAGGGGGCTACGAGCAGTACTTC
TRBV2	TRBJ1-4	TRBD1	NA	13	CASDRGQNEKLFF	TGTGCCAGCGACAGGGGGCAGAATGAAAAACTGTTTTTT
TRBV2	TRBJ2-1	TRBD1	NA	14	CASSVDRGGNEQFF	TGTGCCAGCAGTGTTGACAGGGGGGGAAATGAGCAGTTCTTC
TRBV5-1	TRBJ2-1	NA	NA	15	CASSYLAGRYNEQFF	TGCGCCAGCAGCTACCTTGCGGGGCGATACAATGAGCAGTTCTTC
TRBV5-1	TRBJ2-1	TRBD2	once	16	CASSLEASGSYNEQFF	TGCGCCAGCAGCTTGGAGGCTAGCGGGAGTTATAATGAGCAGTTCTTC
TRBV29-1	TRBJ1-1	TRBD1	NA	17	CSVRLDRGRYMNTEAFF	TGCAGCGTTAGATTGGACAGGGGGCGATACATGAACACTGAAGCTTTCTTT
TRBV6-1	TRBJ2-7	NA	NA	13	CASSVLASYEQYF	TGTGCCAGCAGTGTACTAGCCTCCTACGAGCAGTACTTC
TRBV28	TRBJ1-1	TRBD1	NA	12	CASQGEAQEAFF	TGTGCCTCCCAGGGGGAAGCCCAGGAAGCTTTCTTT
TRBV5-1	TRBJ2-1	NA	once	16	CASSLLVGGTGNEQFF	TGCGCCAGCAGCTTGTTAGTGGGAGGGACAGGCAATGAGCAGTTCTTC
TRBV11-3	TRBJ2-1	NA	NA	15	CASSSRDSAYNEQFF	TGTGCCAGCAGCTCCCGGGATTCTGCTTACAATGAGCAGTTCTTC
TRBV4-3	TRBJ1-1	NA	NA	16	CASSQVGRGGGTEAFF	TGCGCCAGCAGCCAGGTTGGGCGGGGAGGGGGAACTGAAGCTTTCTTT
TRBV7-2	TRBJ2-5	NA	once	14	CASSLGTVQETQYF	TGTGCCAGCAGCTTAGGAACAGTTCAAGAGACCCAGTACTTC
TRBV5-4	TRBJ2-5	TRBD2	NA	16	CASSLDGLAGGETQYF	TGTGCCAGCAGCTTGGACGGACTAGCGGGGGGGGAGACCCAGTACTTC
TRBV7-6	TRBJ2-5	NA	NA	16	CASSLALEGGGETQYF	TGTGCCAGCAGCTTAGCTCTGGAGGGGGGGGGAGAGACCCAGTACTTC
TRBV19	TRBJ2-1	TRBD2	NA	15	CASSIQAGGINEQFF	TGTGCCAGTAGTATTCAAGCGGGAGGGATTAATGAGCAGTTCTTC
TRBV28	TRBJ1-2	NA	NA	13	CASSRQDIYGYTF	TGTGCCAGCAGTAGACAGGATATCTATGGCTACACCTTC
TRBV7-8	TRBJ2-1	TRBD2	NA	15	CASSQGTNSYNEQFF	TGTGCCAGCAGCCAAGGGACTAATTCCTACAATGAGCAGTTCTTC
TRBV10-2	TRBJ2-3	NA	NA	11	CASEIADTQYF	TGCGCCAGCGAGATAGCAGATACGCAGTATTTT
TRBV7-3	TRBJ2-3	NA	NA	14	CASSYGGAQDTQYF	TGTGCCAGCAGCTATGGAGGGGCTCAAGATACGCAGTATTTT
TRBV28	TRBJ2-7	TRBD2	NA	13	CASRVGSGGEQYF	TGTGCCAGCAGAGTCGGGTCGGGAGGCGAGCAGTACTTC
TRBV7-9	TRBJ1-1	NA	once	16	CASSPKGEGVSTEAFF	TGTGCCAGCAGCCCCAAAGGTGAGGGAGTGTCCACTGAAGCTTTCTTT
TRBV6-5	TRBJ2-3	TRBD1	NA	14	CASSAGTATDTQYF	TGTGCCAGCAGCGCCGGGACAGCCACAGATACGCAGTATTTT
TRBV19	TRBJ2-3	NA	NA	16	CASSIAGRLGTDTQYF	TGTGCCAGTAGTATTGCAGGGCGATTGGGCACAGATACGCAGTATTTT
TRBV7-2	TRBJ2-7	NA	few	13	CASSLAGGYEQYF	TGTGCCAGCAGCTTAGCGGGGGGCTACGAGCAGTACTTC
TRBV7-9	TRBJ2-5	NA	NA	16	CASSPIYRDQQETQYF	TGTGCCAGCAGCCCCATCTACAGGGACCAACAAGAGACCCAGTACTTC
TRBV6-6	TRBJ2-5	NA	NA	15	CASSYGQMYQETQYF	TGTGCCAGCAGTTATGGACAGATGTACCAAGAGACCCAGTACTTC
TRBV19	TRBJ2-3	TRBD2	NA	14	CASSHGTNTDTQYF	TGTGCCAGTAGTCACGGGACTAACACAGATACGCAGTATTTT
TRBV6-6	TRBJ1-1	NA	NA	12	CASSFPTTEAFF	TGTGCCAGCAGTTTTCCGACAACCGAAGCTTTCTTT
TRBV19	TRBJ2-7	NA	NA	14	CASSIAGATDEQYF	TGTGCCAGTAGTATAGCGGGAGCAACGGACGAGCAGTACTTC
TRBV6-5	TRBJ1-2	NA	NA	15	CASSLDTSPNYGYTF	TGTGCCAGCAGTCTCGACACCTCGCCCAACTATGGCTACACCTTC
TRBV7-2	TRBJ2-5	NA	NA	16	CASSSHSRGARKTQYF	TGTGCCAGCAGCTCCCACTCCAGGGGGGCTAGGAAGACCCAGTACTTC
TRBV6-5	TRBJ2-4	TRBD1	NA	14	CASSSDRKINIQYF	TGTGCCAGCAGCTCGGACAGGAAGATAAACATTCAGTACTTC
TRBV5-4	TRBJ2-5	NA	NA	15	CASSLGVGAWETQYF	TGTGCCAGCAGCTTGGGTGTAGGGGCTTGGGAGACCCAGTACTTC
TRBV2	TRBJ2-7	TRBD2	NA	14	CASSKREPSYEQYF	TGTGCCAGCTCCAAGCGGGAACCTTCCTACGAGCAGTACTTC
TRBV5-1	TRBJ2-1	TRBD1	NA	15	CASRSGQGPYNEQFF	TGCGCCAGCAGATCCGGACAGGGTCCCTACAATGAGCAGTTCTTC
TRBV13	TRBJ2-7	TRBD1	NA	14	CASSWGQGAGEQYF	TGTGCCAGCAGCTGGGGACAGGGGGCGGGCGAGCAGTACTTC
TRBV30	TRBJ1-2	TRBD1	once	16	CAWKTGTSFGGYGYTF	TGTGCCTGGAAGACAGGGACTTCCTTTGGTGGCTATGGCTACACCTTC
TRBV6-5	TRBJ1-1	NA	NA	12	CASSEGVTEAFF	TGTGCCAGCAGTGAAGGGGTCACTGAAGCTTTCTTT
TRBV7-3	TRBJ2-1	TRBD2	NA	16	CASSEGQRGARGEQFF	TGTGCCAGCAGCGAGGGGCAGCGGGGGGCCCGAGGGGAGCAGTTCTTC
TRBV28	TRBJ1-1	NA	NA	15	CASLVGGAMNTEAFF	TGTGCCAGCCTCGTCGGGGGTGCGATGAACACTGAAGCTTTCTTT
TRBV6-1	TRBJ2-7	NA	NA	15	CASSDTSDSYYEQYF	TGTGCCAGCAGTGACACGTCCGACAGCTACTACGAGCAGTACTTC
TRBV7-9	TRBJ1-3	NA	NA	12	CASSLHGNTIYF	TGTGCCAGCAGCTTACATGGAAACACCATATATTTT